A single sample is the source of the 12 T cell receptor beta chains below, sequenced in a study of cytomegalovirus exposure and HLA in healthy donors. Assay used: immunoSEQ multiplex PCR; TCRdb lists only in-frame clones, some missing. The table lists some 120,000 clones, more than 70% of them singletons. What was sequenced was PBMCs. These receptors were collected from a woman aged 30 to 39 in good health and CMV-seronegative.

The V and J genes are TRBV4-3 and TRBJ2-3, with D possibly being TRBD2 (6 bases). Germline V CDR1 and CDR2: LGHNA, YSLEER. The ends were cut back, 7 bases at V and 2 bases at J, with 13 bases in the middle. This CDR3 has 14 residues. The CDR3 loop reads CASKGGDHTDTQYF. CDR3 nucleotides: TGCGCCAGCAAGGGCGGGGATCACACAGATACGCAGTATTTT.

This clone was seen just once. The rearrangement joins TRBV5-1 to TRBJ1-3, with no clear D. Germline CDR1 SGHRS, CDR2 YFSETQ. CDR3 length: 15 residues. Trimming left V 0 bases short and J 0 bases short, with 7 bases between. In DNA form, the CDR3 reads TGCGCCAGCAGCTTGGGGGAGATCTCTGGAAACACCATATATTTT. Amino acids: CASSLGEISGNTIYF. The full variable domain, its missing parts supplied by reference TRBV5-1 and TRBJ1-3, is KAGVTQTPRYLIKTRGQQVTLSCSPISGHRSVSWYQQTPGQGLQFLFEYFSETQRNKGNFPGRFSGRQFSNSRSEMNVSTLELGDSALYLCASSLGEISGNTIYFGEGSWLTVV.

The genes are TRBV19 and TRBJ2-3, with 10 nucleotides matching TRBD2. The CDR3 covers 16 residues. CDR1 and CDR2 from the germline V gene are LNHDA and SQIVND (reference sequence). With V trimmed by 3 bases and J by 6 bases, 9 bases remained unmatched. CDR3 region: CASSMQTAGGRDTQYF. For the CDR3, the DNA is TGTGCCAGTAGTATGCAAACAGCGGGGGGGCGTGATACGCAGTATTTT.

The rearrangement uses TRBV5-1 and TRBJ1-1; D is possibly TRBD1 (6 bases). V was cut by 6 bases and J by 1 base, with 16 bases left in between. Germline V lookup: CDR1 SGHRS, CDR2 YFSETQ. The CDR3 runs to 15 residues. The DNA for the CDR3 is TGCGCCAGCAAGGAAGGGGGTTTACGGAACACTGAAGCTTTCTTT. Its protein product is CASKEGGLRNTEAFF.

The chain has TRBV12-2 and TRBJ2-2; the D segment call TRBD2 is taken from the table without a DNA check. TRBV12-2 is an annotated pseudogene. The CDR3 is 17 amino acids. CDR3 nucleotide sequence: TGTGCAAGTCGCCTCATCCTCCCTGGGGAGGGCACCGGGGAGCTGTTTTTT. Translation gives CASRLILPGEGTGELFF.

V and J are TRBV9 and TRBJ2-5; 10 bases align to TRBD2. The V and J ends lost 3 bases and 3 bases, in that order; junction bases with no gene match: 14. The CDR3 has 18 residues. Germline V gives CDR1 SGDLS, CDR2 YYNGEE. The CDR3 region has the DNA TGTGCCAGCAGCGCCCTGCTAGCGGGGGTGATCGTTGAAGAGACCCAGTACTTC. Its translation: CASSALLAGVIVEETQYF.

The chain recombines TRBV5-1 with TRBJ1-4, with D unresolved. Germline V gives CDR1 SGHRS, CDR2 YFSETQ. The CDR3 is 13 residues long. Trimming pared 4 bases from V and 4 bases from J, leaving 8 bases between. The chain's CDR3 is CASSREDNEKLFF. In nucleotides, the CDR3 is TGCGCCAGCAGCCGAGAGGATAATGAAAAACTGTTTTTT.

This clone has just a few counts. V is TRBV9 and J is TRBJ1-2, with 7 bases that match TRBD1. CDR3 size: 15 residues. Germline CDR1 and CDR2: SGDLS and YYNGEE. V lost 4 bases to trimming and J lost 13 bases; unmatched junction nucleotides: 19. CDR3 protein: CASSPLPGTGATPTF. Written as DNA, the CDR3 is TGTGCCAGCAGCCCCCTCCCGGGAACAGGGGCGACTCCCACCTTC.

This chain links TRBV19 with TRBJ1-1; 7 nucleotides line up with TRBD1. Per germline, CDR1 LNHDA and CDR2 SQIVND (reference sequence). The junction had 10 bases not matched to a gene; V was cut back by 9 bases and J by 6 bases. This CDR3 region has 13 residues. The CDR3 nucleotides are TGTGCCAGCACCGACAGGGTGGTCTCTGAAGCTTTCTTT. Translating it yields CASTDRVVSEAFF.

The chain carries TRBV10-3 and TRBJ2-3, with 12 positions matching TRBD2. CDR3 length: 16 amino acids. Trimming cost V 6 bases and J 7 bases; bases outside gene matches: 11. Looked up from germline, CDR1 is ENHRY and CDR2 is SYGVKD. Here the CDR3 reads CAISRDTGLAGNTQYF. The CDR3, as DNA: TGTGCCATCAGCCGGGACACCGGACTAGCGGGGAATACGCAGTATTTT.

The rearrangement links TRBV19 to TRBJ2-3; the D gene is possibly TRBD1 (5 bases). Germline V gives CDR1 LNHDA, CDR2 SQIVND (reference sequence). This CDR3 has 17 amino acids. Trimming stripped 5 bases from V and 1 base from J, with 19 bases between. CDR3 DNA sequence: TGTGCCAGTAGTGGCTTTCAGGTTCTAGGGGGCACAGATACGCAGTATTTT. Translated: CASSGFQVLGGTDTQYF.

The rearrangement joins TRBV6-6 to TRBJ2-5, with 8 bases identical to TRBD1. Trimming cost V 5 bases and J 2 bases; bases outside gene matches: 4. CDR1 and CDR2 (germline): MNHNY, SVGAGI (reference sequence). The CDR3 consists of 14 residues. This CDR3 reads CASSQTGVQETQYF. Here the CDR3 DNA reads TGTGCCAGCAGTCAGACAGGGGTACAAGAGACCCAGTACTTC.